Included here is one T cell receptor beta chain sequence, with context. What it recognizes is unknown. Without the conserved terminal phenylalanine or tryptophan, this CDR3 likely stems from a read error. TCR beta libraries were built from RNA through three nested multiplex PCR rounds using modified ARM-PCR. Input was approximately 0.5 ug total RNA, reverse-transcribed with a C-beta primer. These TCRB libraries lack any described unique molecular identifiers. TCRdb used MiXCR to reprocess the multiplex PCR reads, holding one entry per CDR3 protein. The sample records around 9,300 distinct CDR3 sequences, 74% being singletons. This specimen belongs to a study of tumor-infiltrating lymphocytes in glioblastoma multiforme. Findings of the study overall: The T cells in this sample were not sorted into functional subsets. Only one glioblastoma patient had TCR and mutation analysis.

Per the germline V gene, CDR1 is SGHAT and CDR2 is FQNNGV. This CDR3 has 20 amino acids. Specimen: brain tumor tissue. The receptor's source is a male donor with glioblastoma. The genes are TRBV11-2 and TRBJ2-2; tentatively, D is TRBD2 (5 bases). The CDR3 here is CASTPSFGQGLEVNTGELFL. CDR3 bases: TGTGCCAGCACCCCCTCATTCGGCCAAGGGCTAGAGGTAAACACCGGGGAACTGTTTCTT.